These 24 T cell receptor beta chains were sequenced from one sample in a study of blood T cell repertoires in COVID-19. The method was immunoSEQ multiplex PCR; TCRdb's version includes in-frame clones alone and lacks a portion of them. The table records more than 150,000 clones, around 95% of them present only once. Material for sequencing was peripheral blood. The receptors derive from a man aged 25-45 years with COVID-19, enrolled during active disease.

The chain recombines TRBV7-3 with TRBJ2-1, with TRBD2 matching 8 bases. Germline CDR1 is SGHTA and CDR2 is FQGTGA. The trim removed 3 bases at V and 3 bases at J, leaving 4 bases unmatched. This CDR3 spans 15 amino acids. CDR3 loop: CASSFGSGGYNEQFF. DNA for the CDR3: TGTGCCAGCAGCTTTGGCAGCGGGGGCTACAATGAGCAGTTCTTC.

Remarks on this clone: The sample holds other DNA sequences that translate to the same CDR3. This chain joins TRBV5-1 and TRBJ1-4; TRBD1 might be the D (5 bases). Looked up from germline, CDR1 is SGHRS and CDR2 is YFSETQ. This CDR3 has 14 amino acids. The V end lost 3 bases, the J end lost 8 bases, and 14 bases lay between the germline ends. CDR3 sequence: CASSSGQGREKLFF. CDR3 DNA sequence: TGCGCCAGCAGCTCCGGGCAGGGTAGAGAAAAACTGTTTTTT.

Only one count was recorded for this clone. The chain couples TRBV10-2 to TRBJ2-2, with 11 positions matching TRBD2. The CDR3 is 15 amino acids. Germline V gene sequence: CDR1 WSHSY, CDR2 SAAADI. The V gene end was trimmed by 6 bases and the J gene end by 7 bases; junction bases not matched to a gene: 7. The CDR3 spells CASSLTSGKGGELFF. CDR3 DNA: TGCGCCAGCAGCTTGACTAGCGGGAAAGGCGGGGAGCTGTTTTTT.

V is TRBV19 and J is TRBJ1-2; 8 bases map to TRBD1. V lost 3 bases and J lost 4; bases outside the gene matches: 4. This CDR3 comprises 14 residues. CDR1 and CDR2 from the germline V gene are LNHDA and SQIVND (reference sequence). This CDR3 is CASSMRQGRYGYTF. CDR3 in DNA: TGTGCCAGTAGTATGCGACAGGGGCGCTATGGCTACACCTTC.

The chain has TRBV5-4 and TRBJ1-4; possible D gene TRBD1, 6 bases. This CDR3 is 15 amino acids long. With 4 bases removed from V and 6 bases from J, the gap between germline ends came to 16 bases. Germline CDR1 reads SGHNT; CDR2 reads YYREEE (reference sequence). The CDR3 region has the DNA TGTGCCAGCAGCCGGACACAGGGAAAGCATGAAAAACTGTTTTTT. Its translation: CASSRTQGKHEKLFF.

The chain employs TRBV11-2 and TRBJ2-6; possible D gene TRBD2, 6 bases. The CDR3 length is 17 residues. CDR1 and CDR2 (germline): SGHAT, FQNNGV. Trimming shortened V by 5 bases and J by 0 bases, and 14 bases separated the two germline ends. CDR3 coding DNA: TGTGCCAGCAGCCACTGGGGACTGACCTCTGGGGCCAACGTCCTGACTTTC. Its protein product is CASSHWGLTSGANVLTF.

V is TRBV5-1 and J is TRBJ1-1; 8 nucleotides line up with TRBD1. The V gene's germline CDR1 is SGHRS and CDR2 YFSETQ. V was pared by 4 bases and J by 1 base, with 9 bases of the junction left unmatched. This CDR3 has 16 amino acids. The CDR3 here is CASSPQDRGWNTEAFF. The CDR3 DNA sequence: TGCGCCAGCAGCCCACAAGACAGGGGATGGAACACTGAAGCTTTCTTT.

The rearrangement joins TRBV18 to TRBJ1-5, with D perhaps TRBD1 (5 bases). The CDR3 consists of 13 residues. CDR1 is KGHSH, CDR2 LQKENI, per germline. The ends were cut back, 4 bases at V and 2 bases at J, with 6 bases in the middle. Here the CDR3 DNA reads TGTGCCAGCTCACGGGGGGGCAATCAGCCCCAGCATTTT. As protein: CASSRGGNQPQHF. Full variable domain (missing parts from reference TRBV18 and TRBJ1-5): NAGVMQNPRHLVRRRGQEARLRCSPMKGHSHVYWYRQLPEEGLKFMVYLQKENIIDESGMPKERFSAEFPKEGPSILRIQQVVRGDSAAYFCASSRGGNQPQHFGDGTRLSIL.

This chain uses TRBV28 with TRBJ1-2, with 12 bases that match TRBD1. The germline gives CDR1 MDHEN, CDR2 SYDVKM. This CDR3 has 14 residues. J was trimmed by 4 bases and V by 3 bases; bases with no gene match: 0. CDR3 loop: CASSLGQGAYGYTF. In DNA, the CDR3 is TGTGCCAGCAGTTTGGGACAGGGGGCCTATGGCTACACCTTC.

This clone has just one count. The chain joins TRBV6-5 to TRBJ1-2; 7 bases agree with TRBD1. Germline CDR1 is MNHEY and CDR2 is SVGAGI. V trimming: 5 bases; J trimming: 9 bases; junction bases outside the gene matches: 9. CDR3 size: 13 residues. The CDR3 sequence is CASSTVGQASYTF. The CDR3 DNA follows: TGTGCCAGCAGTACCGTCGGACAGGCCAGCTACACCTTC.

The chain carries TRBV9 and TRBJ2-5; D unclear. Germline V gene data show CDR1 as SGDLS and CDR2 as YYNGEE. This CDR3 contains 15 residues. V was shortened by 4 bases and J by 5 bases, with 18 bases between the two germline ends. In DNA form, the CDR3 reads TGTGCCAGCAGCCTCACCCCCTCAGTCCAGGAGACCCAGTACTTC. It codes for CASSLTPSVQETQYF.

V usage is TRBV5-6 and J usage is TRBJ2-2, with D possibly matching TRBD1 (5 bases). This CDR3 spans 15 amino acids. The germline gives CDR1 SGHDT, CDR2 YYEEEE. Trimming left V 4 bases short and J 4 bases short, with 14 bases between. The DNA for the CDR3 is TGTGCCAGCAGCCCAGGGTACAGGAGCACCGGGGAGCTGTTTTTT. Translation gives CASSPGYRSTGELFF.

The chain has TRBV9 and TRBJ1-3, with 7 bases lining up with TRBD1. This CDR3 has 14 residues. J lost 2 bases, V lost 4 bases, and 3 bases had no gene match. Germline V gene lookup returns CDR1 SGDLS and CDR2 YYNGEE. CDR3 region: CASSPGQTGNTIYF. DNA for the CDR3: TGTGCCAGCAGCCCGGGACAGACTGGAAACACCATATATTTT.

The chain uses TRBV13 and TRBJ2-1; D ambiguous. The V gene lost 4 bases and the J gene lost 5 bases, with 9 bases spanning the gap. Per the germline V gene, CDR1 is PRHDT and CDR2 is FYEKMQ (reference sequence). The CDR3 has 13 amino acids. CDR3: CASSYRLDNEQFF. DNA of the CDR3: TGTGCCAGCAGCTACCGACTGGACAATGAGCAGTTCTTC.

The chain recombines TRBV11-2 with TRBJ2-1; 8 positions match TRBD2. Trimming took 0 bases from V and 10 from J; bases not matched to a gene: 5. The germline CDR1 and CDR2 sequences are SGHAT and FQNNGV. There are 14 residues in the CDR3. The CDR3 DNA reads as TGTGCCAGCAGCTTAGAGGGACTAGGATACGAGCAGTTCTTC. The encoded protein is CASSLEGLGYEQFF.

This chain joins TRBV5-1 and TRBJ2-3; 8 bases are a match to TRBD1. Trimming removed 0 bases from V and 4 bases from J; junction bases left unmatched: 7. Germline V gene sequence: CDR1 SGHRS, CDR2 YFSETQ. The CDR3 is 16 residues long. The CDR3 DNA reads TGCGCCAGCAGCTTGGGGGGACAGGTTTATTCAGATACGCAGTATTTT. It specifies CASSLGGQVYSDTQYF.

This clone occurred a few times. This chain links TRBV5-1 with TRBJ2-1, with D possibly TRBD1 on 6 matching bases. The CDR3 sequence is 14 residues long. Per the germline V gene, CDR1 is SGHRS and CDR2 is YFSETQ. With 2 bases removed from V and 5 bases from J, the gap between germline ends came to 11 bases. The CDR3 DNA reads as TGCGCCAGCAGCTTATACAGGGCTAACAATGAGCAGTTCTTC. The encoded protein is CASSLYRANNEQFF.

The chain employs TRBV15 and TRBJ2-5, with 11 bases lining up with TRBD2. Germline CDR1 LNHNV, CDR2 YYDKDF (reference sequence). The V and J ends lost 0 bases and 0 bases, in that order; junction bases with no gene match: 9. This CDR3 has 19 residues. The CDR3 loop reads CATSRDDLAGGPYQETQYF. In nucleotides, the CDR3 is TGTGCCACCAGCAGAGATGATCTAGCGGGGGGCCCGTACCAAGAGACCCAGTACTTC.

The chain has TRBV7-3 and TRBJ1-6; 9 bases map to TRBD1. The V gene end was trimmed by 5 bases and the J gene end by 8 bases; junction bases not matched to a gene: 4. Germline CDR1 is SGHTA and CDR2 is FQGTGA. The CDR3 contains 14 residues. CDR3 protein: CASSPGQGDSPLHF. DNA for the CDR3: TGTGCCAGCAGCCCGGGACAGGGTGATTCACCCCTCCACTTT.

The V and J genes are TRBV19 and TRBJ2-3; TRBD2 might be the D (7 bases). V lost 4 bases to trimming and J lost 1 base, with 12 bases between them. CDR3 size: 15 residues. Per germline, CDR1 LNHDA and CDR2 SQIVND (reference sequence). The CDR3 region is CASSRRGPRTDTQYF. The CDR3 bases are TGTGCCAGTAGTAGGCGGGGGCCCCGCACAGATACGCAGTATTTT.

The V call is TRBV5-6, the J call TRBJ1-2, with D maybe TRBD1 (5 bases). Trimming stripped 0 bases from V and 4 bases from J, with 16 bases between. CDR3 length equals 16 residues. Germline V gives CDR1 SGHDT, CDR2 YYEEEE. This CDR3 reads CASSLAGRVTTYGYTF. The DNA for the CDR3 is TGTGCCAGCAGCTTGGCCGGCAGGGTGACAACCTATGGCTACACCTTC. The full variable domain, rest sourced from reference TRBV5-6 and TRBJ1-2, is DAGVTQSPTHLIKTRGQQVTLRCSPKSGHDTVSWYQQALGQGPQFIFQYYEEEERQRGNFPDRFSGHQFPNYSSELNVNALLLGDSALYLCASSLAGRVTTYGYTFGSGTRLTVV.

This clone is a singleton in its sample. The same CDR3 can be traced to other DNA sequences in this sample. The CDR3 sequence is CASSLGLYNEQFF. CDR3 in DNA: TGTGCCAGCAGTTTGGGCCTGTACAATGAGCAGTTCTTC. The chain couples TRBV12-3 or TRBV12-4 to TRBJ2-1; D gene uncertain. The CDR3 has 13 residues. Trimming cost V 3 bases and J 4 bases, with 7 bases left between them.

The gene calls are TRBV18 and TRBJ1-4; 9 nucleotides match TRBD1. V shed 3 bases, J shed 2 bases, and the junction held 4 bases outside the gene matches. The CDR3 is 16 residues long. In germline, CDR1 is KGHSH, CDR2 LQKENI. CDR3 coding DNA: TGTGCCAGCTCACCGCCGGGACAGGGTACTAATGAAAAACTGTTTTTT. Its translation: CASSPPGQGTNEKLFF.

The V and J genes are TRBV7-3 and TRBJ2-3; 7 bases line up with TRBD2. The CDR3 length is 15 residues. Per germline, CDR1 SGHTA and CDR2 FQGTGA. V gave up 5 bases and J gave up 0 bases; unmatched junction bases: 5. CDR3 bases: TGTGCCAGCAGCCGGGGGGTATCTAGCACAGATACGCAGTATTTT. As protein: CASSRGVSSTDTQYF.